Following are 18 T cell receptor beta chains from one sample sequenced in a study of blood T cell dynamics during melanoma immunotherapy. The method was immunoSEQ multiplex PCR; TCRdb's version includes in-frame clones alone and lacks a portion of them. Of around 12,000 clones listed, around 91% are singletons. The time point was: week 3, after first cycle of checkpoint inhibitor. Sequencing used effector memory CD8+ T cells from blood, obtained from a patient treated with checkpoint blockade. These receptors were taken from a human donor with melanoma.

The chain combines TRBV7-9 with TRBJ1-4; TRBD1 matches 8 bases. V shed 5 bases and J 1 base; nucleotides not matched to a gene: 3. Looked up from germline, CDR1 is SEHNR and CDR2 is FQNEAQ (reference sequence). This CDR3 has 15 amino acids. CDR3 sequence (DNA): TGTGCCAGCAGCACCACAGGGGGAACTAATGAAAAACTGTTTTTT. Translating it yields CASSTTGGTNEKLFF.

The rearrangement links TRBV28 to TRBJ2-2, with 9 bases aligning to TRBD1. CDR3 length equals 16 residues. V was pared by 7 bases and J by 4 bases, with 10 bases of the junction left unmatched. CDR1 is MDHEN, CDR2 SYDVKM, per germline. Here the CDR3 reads CASMPGQGSATGELFF. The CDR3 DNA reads TGTGCCAGCATGCCGGGACAGGGCTCGGCCACCGGGGAGCTGTTTTTT.

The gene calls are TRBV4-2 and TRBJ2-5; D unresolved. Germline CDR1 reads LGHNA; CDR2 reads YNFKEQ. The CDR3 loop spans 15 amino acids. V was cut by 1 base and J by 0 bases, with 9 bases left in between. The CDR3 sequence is CASSQVVGNQETQYF. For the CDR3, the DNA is TGTGCCAGCAGCCAAGTAGTGGGGAACCAAGAGACCCAGTACTTC.

As DNA, the CDR3 is TGTGCCAGCAGTTTGGTCCAGGGCGGGGCGGGCGAGCAGTACTTC. This encodes CASSLVQGGAGEQYF. The V gene is TRBV28, the J gene TRBJ2-5; a possible D gene is TRBD2 (6 bases). TRBJ2-7 matches the DNA end more closely, so the J call is doubtful. Germline CDR1 and CDR2: MDHEN and SYDVKM. The CDR3 contains 15 residues.

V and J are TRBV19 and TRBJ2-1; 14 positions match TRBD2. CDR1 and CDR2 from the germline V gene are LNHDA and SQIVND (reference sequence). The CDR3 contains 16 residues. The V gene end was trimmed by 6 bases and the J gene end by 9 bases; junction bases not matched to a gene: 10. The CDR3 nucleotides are TGTGCCAGTAGCACTACGGGACTAGCGGGAGTTGGTGAGCAGTTCTTC. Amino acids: CASSTTGLAGVGEQFF.

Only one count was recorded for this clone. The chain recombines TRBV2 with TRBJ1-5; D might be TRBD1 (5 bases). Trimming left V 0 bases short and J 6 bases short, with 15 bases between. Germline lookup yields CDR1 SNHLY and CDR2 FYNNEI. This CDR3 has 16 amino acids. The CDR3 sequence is CASSEALGGGGQPQHF. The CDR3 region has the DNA TGTGCCAGCAGTGAAGCGCTTGGGGGAGGCGGTCAGCCCCAGCATTTT.

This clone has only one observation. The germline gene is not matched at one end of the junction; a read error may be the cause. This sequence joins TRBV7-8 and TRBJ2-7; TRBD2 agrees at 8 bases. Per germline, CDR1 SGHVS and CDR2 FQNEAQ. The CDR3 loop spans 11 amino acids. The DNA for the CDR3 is TGTGCCAGCAGCTTAGGCGGGGGGCTGGTCTTC. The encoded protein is CASSLGGGLVF.

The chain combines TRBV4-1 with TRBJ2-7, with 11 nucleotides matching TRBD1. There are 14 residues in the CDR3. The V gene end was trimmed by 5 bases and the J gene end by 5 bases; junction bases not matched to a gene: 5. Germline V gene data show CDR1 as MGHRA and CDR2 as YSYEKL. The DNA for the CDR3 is TGCGCCAGCAGCTTCCGGGACAGGGGGGACGAGCAGTACTTC. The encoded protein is CASSFRDRGDEQYF.

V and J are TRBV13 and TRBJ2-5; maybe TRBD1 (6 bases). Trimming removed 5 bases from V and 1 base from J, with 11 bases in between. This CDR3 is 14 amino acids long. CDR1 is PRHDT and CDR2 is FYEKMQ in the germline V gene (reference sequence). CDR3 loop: CASSPRTAQETQYF. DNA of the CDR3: TGTGCCAGCAGCCCCCGGACAGCCCAAGAGACCCAGTACTTC. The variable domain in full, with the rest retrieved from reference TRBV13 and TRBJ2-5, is AAGVIQSPRHLIKEKRETATLKCYPIPRHDTVYWYQQGPGQDPQFLISFYEKMQSDKGSIPDRFSAQQFSDYHSELNMSSLELGDSALYFCASSPRTAQETQYFGPGTRLLVL.

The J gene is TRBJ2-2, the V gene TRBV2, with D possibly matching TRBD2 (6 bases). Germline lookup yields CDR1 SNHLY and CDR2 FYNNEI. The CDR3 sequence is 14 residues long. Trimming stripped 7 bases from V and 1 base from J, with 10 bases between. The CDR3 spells CASNPGVNTGELFF. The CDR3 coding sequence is TGTGCCAGCAATCCGGGAGTGAACACCGGGGAGCTGTTTTTT.

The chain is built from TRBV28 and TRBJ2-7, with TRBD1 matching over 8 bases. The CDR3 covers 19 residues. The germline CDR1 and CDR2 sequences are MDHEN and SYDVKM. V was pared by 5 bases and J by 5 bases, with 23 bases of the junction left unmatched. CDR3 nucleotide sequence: TGTGCCAGCAGTACTTGGGATCTGGCACAGGGGGAAGGTGCGAACGAGCAGTACTTC. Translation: CASSTWDLAQGEGANEQYF.

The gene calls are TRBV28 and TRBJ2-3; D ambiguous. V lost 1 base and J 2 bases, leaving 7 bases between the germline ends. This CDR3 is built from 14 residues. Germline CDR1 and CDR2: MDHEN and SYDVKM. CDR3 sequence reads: CASSLYAPTDTQYF. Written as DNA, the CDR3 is TGTGCCAGCAGTTTATACGCTCCCACAGATACGCAGTATTTT.

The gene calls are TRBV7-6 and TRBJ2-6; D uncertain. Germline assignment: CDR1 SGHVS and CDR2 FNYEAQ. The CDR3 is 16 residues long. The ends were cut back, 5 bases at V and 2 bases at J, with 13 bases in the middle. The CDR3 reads CASSPPRAPGANVLTF. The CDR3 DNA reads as TGTGCCAGCAGCCCACCCCGAGCCCCTGGGGCCAACGTCCTGACTTTC.

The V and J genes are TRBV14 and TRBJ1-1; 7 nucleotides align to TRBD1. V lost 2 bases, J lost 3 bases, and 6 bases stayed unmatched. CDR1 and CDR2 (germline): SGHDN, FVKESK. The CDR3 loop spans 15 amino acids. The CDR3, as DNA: TGTGCCAGCAGCCAAATACAGGGGAGGGACACTGAAGCTTTCTTT. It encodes CASSQIQGRDTEAFF. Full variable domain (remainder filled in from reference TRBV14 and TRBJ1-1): EAGVTQFPSHSVIEKGQTVTLRCDPISGHDNLYWYRRVMGKEIKFLLHFVKESKQDESGMPNNRFLAERTGGTYSTLKVQPAELEDSGVYFCASSQIQGRDTEAFFGQGTRLTVV.

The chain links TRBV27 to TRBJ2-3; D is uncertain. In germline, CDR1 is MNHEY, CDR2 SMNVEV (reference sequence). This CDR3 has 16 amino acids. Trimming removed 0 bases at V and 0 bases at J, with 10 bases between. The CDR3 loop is CASSLSGISSTDTQYF. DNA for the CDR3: TGTGCCAGCAGTTTATCGGGAATTTCTAGCACAGATACGCAGTATTTT.

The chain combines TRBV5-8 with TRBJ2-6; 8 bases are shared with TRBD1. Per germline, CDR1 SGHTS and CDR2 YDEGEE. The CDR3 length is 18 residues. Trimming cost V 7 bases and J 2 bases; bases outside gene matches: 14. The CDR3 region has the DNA TGTGCCAGCGGCGACAGGGGACGTACCTCCACTGGGGCCAACGTCCTGACTTTC. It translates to CASGDRGRTSTGANVLTF.

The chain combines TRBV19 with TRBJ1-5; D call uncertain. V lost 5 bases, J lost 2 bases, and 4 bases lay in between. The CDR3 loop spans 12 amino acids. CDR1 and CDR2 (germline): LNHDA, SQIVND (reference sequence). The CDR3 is CASSPGNQPQHF. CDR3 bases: TGTGCCAGTAGTCCGGGCAATCAGCCCCAGCATTTT. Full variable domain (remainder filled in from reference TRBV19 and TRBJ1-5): DGGITQSPKYLFRKEGQNVTLSCEQNLNHDAMYWYRQDPGQGLRLIYYSQIVNDFQKGDIAEGYSVSREKKESFPLTVTSAQKNPTAFYLCASSPGNQPQHFGDGTRLSIL.

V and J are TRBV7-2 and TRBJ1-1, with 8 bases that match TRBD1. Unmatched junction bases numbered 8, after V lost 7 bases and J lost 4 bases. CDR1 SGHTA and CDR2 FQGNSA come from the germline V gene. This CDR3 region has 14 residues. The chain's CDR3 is CASTPTGGGTEAFF. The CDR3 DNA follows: TGTGCCAGCACTCCAACAGGGGGAGGCACTGAAGCTTTCTTT.